One and the same sample provided the 9 T cell receptor beta chains below, sequenced in a study of blood T cell repertoires in COVID-19. The data were produced by immunoSEQ multiplex PCR, yet TCRdb's version contains in-frame clones alone and is incomplete. The sample carries around 45,000 clones, about 87% recorded once. The sequenced sample consisted of peripheral blood. These receptors all stem from a man in his sixties with active COVID-19.

V gene TRBV28 combines with J gene TRBJ1-6, with 11 bases identical to TRBD1. The V segment lost 2 bases and the J segment 8 bases; nucleotides outside the gene matches: 5. Germline CDR1 reads MDHEN; CDR2 reads SYDVKM. CDR3 length: 16 residues. In nucleotides, the CDR3 is TGTGCCAGCAGTTTAGGGCCGGGACAGGGGGATTCACCCCTCCACTTT. Amino acids: CASSLGPGQGDSPLHF.

This chain links TRBV5-1 with TRBJ2-7; D perhaps matches TRBD2 (5 bases). V was shortened by 4 bases and J by 5 bases, with 16 bases between the two germline ends. Germline CDR1 SGHRS, CDR2 YFSETQ. The CDR3 loop spans 14 amino acids. CDR3 sequence (DNA): TGCGCCAGCAGCATCGGGCCACCCGGGAACGAGCAGTACTTC. Translated, it gives CASSIGPPGNEQYF.

This rearrangement joins TRBV7-9 to TRBJ2-1; 9 bases map to TRBD2. The CDR3 covers 15 residues. Germline-derived CDR1 and CDR2 are SEHNR and FQNEAQ (reference sequence). The V segment lost 6 bases and the J segment 10 bases; nucleotides outside the gene matches: 13. The CDR3 bases are TGTGCCAGCAGACCCCAGCGGGAGGCAGGGGGAGAGCAGTTCTTC. Amino acids: CASRPQREAGGEQFF.

V usage is TRBV5-4 and J usage is TRBJ2-5, with 9 bases fitting TRBD2. V shed 2 bases and J 5 bases; nucleotides not matched to a gene: 7. The CDR3 length is 15 residues. Germline CDR1 is SGHNT and CDR2 is YYREEE (reference sequence). DNA of the CDR3: TGTGCCAGCAGCTTCCGCGGGGGGGCCAGGGAGACCCAGTACTTC. Translating gives CASSFRGGARETQYF.

The rearrangement uses TRBV6-5 and TRBJ2-7, with 7 bases aligning to TRBD1. This CDR3 has 13 residues. Germline CDR1 reads MNHEY; CDR2 reads SVGAGI. With V trimmed by 9 bases and J by 1 base, 6 bases remained unmatched. The CDR3 spells CASTPGQSYEQYF. The DNA of the CDR3 is TGTGCCAGTACTCCGGGACAGTCCTACGAGCAGTACTTC.

This clone was counted a few times. The chain combines TRBV28 with TRBJ2-5; a weak D match, TRBD1 (6 bases). Germline CDR1 and CDR2: MDHEN and SYDVKM. V was clipped by 5 bases and J by 7 bases, with 20 bases between them. This CDR3 spans 15 amino acids. The CDR3 is CASSPTHSGRGTQYF. In nucleotides, the CDR3 is TGTGCCAGCAGTCCAACTCACTCTGGCAGGGGGACCCAGTACTTC. The variable domain in full, completed from reference TRBV28 and TRBJ2-5, reads DVKVTQSSRYLVKRTGEKVFLECVQDMDHENMFWYRQDPGLGLRLIYFSYDVKMKEKGDIPEGYSVSREKKERFSLILESASTNQTSMYLCASSPTHSGRGTQYFGPGTRLLVL.

This clone was recorded once. DNA of the CDR3: TGTGCCAGCAGCCGGGCCCTTAATGAAAAACTGTTTTTT. It translates to CASSRALNEKLFF. The genes are TRBV14 and TRBJ1-4, with D uncertain. With 4 bases removed from V and 4 bases from J, the gap between germline ends came to 7 bases. This CDR3 region has 13 residues. CDR1 and CDR2 from the germline V gene are SGHDN and FVKESK.

This rearrangement joins TRBV7-2 to TRBJ2-7; TRBD2 matches at 8 bases. CDR3 length: 16 amino acids. From germline, CDR1 is SGHTA and CDR2 FQGNSA. V dropped 0 bases and J dropped 4; count of bases not matched to a gene: 8. CDR3 region: CASSLASAGDGYEQYF. As DNA, the CDR3 is TGTGCCAGCAGCTTAGCGTCAGCGGGGGACGGATACGAGCAGTACTTC. Full variable domain (missing parts from reference TRBV7-2 and TRBJ2-7): GAGVSQSPSNKVTEKGKDVELRCDPISGHTALYWYRQSLGQGLEFLIYFQGNSAPDKSGLPSDRFSAERTGGSVSTLTIQRTQQEDSAVYLCASSLASAGDGYEQYFGPGTRLTVT.

This clone appeared a single time. The chain links TRBV7-8 to TRBJ2-5; 8 bases align to TRBD2. The CDR3 has 16 residues. Germline-derived CDR1 and CDR2 are SGHVS and FQNEAQ. V gave up 6 bases and J gave up 2 bases; unmatched junction bases: 11. CDR3 sequence: CASSLGGGGPQETQYF. The CDR3 bases are TGTGCCAGCAGTCTCGGGGGCGGGGGGCCACAAGAGACCCAGTACTTC. Looking up the rest from reference TRBV7-8 and TRBJ2-5 gives the full variable domain: GAGVSQSPRYKVAKRGQDVALRCDPISGHVSLFWYQQALGQGPEFLTYFQNEAQLDKSGLPSDRFFAERPEGSVSTLKIQRTQQEDSAVYLCASSLGGGGPQETQYFGPGTRLLVL.